The clone carrying this TCR beta chain came up many times. Its antigen is unknown. Every donor gave 8 to 10 milliliters of peripheral blood. The CDR3 extends over 15 amino acids. The V gene's germline CDR1 is SGHRS and CDR2 YFSETQ. V lost 6 bases to trimming and J lost 2 bases; unmatched junction nucleotides: 9. Sample-barcoded 5' priming and a J-beta primer mix drove a second PCR of roughly 6 to 12 cycles. Tagging of each cDNA molecule was performed by a template-switch adaptor with 12 random nucleotides. Via MiXCR, TCRdb re-called the 5' RACE reads, giving one row per CDR3 protein. The sample records about 630,000 distinct CDR3 sequences, 21% being singletons. The entry originates in a study of blood T cells in healthy people across ages. Study-level points and caveats: Naive and antigen-experienced cells could not be conclusively compared, given unsorted PBMCs. More naive CD4+ cells and higher diversity were found in long-lived than in aged donors.

This chain joins TRBV5-1 and TRBJ2-3; 7 nucleotides align to TRBD2. The clonotype comes from a man between 65 and 85 years old in good health. Source material: blood. The CDR3 DNA reads as TGCGCCAGCACCTATGGCCGGGACTACACAGATACGCAGTATTTT. As protein: CASTYGRDYTDTQYF. Drawing the rest from reference TRBV5-1 and TRBJ2-3, the complete variable domain is KAGVTQTPRYLIKTRGQQVTLSCSPISGHRSVSWYQQTPGQGLQFLFEYFSETQRNKGNFPGRFSGRQFSNSRSEMNVSTLELGDSALYLCASTYGRDYTDTQYFGPGTRLTVL.